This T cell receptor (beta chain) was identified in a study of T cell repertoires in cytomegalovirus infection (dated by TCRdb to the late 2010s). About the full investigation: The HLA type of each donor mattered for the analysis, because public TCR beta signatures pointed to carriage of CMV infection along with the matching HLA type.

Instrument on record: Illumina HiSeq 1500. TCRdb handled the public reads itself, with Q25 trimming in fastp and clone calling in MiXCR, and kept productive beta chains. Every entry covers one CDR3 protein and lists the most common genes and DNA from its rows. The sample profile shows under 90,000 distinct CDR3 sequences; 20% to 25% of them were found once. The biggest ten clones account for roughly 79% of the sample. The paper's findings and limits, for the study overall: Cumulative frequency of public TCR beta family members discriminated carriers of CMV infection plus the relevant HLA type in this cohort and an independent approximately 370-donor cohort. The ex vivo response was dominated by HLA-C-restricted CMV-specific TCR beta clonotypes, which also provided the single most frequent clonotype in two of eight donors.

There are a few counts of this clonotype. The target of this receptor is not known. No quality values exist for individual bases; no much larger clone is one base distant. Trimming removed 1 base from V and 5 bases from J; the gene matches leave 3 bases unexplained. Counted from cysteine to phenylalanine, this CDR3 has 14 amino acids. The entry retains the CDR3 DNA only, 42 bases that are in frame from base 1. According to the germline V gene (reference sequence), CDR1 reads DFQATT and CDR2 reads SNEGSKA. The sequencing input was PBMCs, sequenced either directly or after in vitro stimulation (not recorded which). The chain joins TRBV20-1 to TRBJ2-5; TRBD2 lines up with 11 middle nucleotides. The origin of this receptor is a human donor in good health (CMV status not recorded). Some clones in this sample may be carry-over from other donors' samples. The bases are TGCAGTGCTAGAGTAGCGGGAGGGCGGGAGACCCAGTACTTC. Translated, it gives CSARVAGGRETQYF.